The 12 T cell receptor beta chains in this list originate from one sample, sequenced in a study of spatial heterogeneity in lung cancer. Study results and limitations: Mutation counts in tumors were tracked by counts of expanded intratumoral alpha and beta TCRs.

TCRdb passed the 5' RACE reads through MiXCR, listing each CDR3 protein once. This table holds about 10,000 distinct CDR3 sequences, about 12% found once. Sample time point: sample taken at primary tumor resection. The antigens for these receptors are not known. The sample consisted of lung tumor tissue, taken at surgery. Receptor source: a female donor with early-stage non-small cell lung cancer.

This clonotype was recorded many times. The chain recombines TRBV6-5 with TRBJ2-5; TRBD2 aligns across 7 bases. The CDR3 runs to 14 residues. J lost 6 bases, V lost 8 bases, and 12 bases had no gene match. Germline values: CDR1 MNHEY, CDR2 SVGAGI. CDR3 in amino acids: CASQTSWGGKTQYF. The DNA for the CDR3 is TGTGCCAGCCAGACTAGCTGGGGGGGAAAGACCCAGTACTTC.

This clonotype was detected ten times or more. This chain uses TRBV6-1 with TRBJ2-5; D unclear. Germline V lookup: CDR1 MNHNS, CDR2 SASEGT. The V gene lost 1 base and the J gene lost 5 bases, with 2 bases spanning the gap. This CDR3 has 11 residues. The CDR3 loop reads CASSEGETQYF. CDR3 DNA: TGTGCCAGCAGTGAAGGGGAGACCCAGTACTTC.

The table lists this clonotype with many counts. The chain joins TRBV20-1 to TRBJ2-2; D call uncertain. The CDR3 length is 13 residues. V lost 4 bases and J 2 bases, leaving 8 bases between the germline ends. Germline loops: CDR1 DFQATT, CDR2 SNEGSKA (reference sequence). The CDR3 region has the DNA TGCAGTGCTATCCTCTCAAACACCGGGGAGCTGTTTTTT. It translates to CSAILSNTGELFF.

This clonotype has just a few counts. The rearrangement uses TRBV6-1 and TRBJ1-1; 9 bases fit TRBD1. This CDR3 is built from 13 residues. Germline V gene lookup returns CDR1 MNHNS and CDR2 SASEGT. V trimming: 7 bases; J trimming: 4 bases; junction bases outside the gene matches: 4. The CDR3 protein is CASITGGPTEAFF. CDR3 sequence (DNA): TGTGCCAGCATTACAGGGGGCCCCACTGAAGCTTTCTTT.

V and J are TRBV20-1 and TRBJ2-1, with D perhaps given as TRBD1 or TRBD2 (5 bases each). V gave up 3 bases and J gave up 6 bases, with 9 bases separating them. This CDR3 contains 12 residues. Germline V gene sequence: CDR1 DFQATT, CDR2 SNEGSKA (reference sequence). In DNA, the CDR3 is TGCAGTGCTAGGGGACGACCCAATGAGCAGTTCTTC. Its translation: CSARGRPNEQFF.

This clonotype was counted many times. The CDR3 sequence: CASSRTSGRNTDTQYF. The CDR3 DNA follows: TGTGCCAGCAGTAGGACTAGCGGGAGGAACACAGATACGCAGTATTTT. The chain is built from TRBV12-3 or TRBV12-4 and TRBJ2-3; 14 bases map to TRBD2. This CDR3 contains 16 residues. With 5 bases clipped from V and 2 bases from J, the junction kept 3 bases outside the gene matches.

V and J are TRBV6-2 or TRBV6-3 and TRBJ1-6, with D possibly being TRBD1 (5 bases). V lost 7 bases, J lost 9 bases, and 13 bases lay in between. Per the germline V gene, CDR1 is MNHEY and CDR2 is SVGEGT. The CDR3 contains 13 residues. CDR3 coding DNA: TGTGCCAGCACCGCTCGAAGGGGTTCACCCCTCCACTTT. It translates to CASTARRGSPLHF.

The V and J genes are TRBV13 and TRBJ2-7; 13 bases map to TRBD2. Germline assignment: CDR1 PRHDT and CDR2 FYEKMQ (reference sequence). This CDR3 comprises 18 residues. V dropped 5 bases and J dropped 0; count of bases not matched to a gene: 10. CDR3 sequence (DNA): TGTGCCAGCAGCCAATCGGGACTAGCGGGAAAAGGCTCCTACGAGCAGTACTTC. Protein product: CASSQSGLAGKGSYEQYF. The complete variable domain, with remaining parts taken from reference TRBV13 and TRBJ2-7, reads AAGVIQSPRHLIKEKRETATLKCYPIPRHDTVYWYQQGPGQDPQFLISFYEKMQSDKGSIPDRFSAQQFSDYHSELNMSSLELGDSALYFCASSQSGLAGKGSYEQYFGPGTRLTVT.

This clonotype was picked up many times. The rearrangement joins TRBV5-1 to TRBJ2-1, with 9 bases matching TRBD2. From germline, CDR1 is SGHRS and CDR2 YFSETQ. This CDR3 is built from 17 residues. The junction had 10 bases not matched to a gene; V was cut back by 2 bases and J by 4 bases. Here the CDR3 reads CASSFSPSGTTYNEQFF. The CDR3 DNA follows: TGCGCCAGCAGCTTCTCCCCTAGCGGGACGACTTACAATGAGCAGTTCTTC.

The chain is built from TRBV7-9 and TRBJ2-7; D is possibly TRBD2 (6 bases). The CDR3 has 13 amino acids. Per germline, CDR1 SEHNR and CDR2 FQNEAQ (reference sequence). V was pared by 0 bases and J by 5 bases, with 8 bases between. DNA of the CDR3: TGTGCCAGCAGCTTAGCCCCGGGGGACGAGCAGTACTTC. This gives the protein CASSLAPGDEQYF. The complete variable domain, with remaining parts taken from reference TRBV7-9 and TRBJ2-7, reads DTGVSQNPRHKITKRGQNVTFRCDPISEHNRLYWYRQTLGQGPEFLTYFQNEAQLEKSRLLSDRFSAERPKGSFSTLEIQRTEQGDSAMYLCASSLAPGDEQYFGPGTRLTVT.

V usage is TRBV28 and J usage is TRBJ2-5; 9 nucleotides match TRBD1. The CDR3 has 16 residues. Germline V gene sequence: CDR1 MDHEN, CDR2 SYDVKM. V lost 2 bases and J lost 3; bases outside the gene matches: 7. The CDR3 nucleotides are TGTGCCAGCAGTTTAAGGCCCCGGACAGGGGAAGAGACCCAGTACTTC. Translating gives CASSLRPRTGEETQYF.

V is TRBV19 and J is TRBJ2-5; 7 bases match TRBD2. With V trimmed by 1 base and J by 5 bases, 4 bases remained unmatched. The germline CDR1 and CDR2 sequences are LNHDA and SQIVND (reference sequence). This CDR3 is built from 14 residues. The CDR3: CASSIGLAAETQYF. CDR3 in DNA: TGTGCCAGTAGTATAGGGCTAGCGGCGGAGACCCAGTACTTC.